These T cell receptor beta chains were read from a single sample in a study of PD-1 blockade in classical Hodgkin lymphoma. The repertoire was sequenced with immunoSEQ multiplex PCR; TCRdb's copy has only in-frame clones and lacks some. The sample shows 11,000 to 15,000 clones, around 90% of them seen only once. The sample taken for sequencing was CD8+ T cells from blood. Source of these receptors: a human donor with classical Hodgkin lymphoma. Both conserved end residues are part of each CDR3. D genes are given only for firm matches. Size values are once, few and many counts, or a class for expanded clones, and some rows have none.

D gene,J gene,clone size,V gene,CDR3 DNA,CDR3 protein
NA,TRBJ2-3,NA,TRBV6-5,TGTGCCAGCAGTTACCTACGACAGGGAGGCTCGCAGTATTTT,CASSYLRQGGSQYF
NA,TRBJ1-2,NA,TRBV2,TGTGCCAGCAGCCATTCCACCCTTAACAGGGATGTATATGGCTACACCTTC,CASSHSTLNRDVYGYTF
TRBD1,TRBJ1-1,NA,TRBV7-3,TGTGCCAGCAGCCTACTGACAGGGGGGCCCACTGAAGCTTTCTTT,CASSLLTGGPTEAFF
TRBD2,TRBJ2-5,NA,TRBV11-2,TGTGCCAGCAGCTTCTTTCGGGAGGCTGGTTATCAAGAGACCCAGTACTTC,CASSFFREAGYQETQYF
NA,TRBJ2-3,NA,TRBV27,TGTGCCAGCAGTTTATCGGGTCGCACAGATACGCAGTATTTT,CASSLSGRTDTQYF
TRBD2,TRBJ2-3,NA,TRBV7-9,TGTGCCAGCAGCTTAGCTGGGAGCGGGAGGGCCACAGATACGCAGTATTTT,CASSLAGSGRATDTQYF
NA,TRBJ1-2,NA,TRBV7-9,TGTGCCAGCAGCTTTATCGGGGGGCGAGGCTATGGCTACACCTTC,CASSFIGGRGYGYTF
NA,TRBJ2-7,NA,TRBV28,TGTGCCAGCAAATGGGCTGAAAGCTACGAGCAGTACTTC,CASKWAESYEQYF
TRBD1,TRBJ1-4,once,TRBV4-2,TGTGCCAGCAGCCAAGATCCCGGGACAGTCGGCGAAAAACTGTTTTTT,CASSQDPGTVGEKLFF
NA,TRBJ2-5,NA,TRBV29-1,TGCAGCGTTTCGGCCCTTACAAAGACCCAGTACTTC,CSVSALTKTQYF
TRBD2,TRBJ2-1,NA,TRBV9,TGTGCCAGCAGCGTAGTTGGGACTAGGGGTTCCTACAATGAGCAGTTCTTC,CASSVVGTRGSYNEQFF
NA,TRBJ2-1,NA,TRBV7-6,TGTGCCAGCAGCTTAGGGCTAGGCCTTTACAATGAGCAGTTCTTC,CASSLGLGLYNEQFF
NA,TRBJ2-7,NA,TRBV6-5,TGTGCCAGCAGTTACTCGTGGAGCTCCTACGAGCAGTACTTC,CASSYSWSSYEQYF
NA,TRBJ2-3,NA,TRBV27,TGTGCCAGCAGTTTTGGGGCTAGCGTGTCAGATACGCAGTATTTT,CASSFGASVSDTQYF
TRBD1,TRBJ1-1,few,TRBV9,TGTGCCAGCTCCCAGGGGGGAACCACTGAAGCTTTCTTT,CASSQGGTTEAFF
NA,TRBJ2-3,NA,TRBV5-1,TGCGCCAGCAGCTTGGTCCCAGGGTCGACAGATACGCAGTATTTT,CASSLVPGSTDTQYF
NA,TRBJ2-3,NA,TRBV6-4,TGTGCCAGCAGTGACTCAGCGGGCACAGATACGCAGTATTTT,CASSDSAGTDTQYF
NA,TRBJ2-2,once,TRBV4-1,TGCGCCAGCAGCCAGCTTAGCTTTAACACCGGGGAGCTGTTTTTT,CASSQLSFNTGELFF
NA,TRBJ2-1,NA,TRBV19,TGTGCCGTAGGGCGCGGAGACTACAATGAGCAGTTCTTC,CAVGRGDYNEQFF
NA,TRBJ2-5,NA,TRBV5-6,TGTGCCAGCAGCTTGGGGGGCCAGTCTCCGACCCAGTACTTC,CASSLGGQSPTQYF
NA,TRBJ1-2,once,TRBV28,TGTGCCAGCAGTTTGGACTATGGCTACACCTTC,CASSLDYGYTF
NA,TRBJ1-1,NA,TRBV9,TGTGCCAGCAGCGTAGAAGGGAACACTGAAGCTTTCTTT,CASSVEGNTEAFF
NA,TRBJ2-1,NA,TRBV6-1,TGTGCCAGCAGTGATGGAGGAGGGCACAATGAGCAGTTCTTC,CASSDGGGHNEQFF
TRBD1,TRBJ2-6,NA,TRBV7-7,TGTGCCAGCAGCCCAGAGGCAGGGACAGGCTCTGGGGCCAACGTCCTGACTTTC,CASSPEAGTGSGANVLTF
NA,TRBJ2-5,few,TRBV5-6,TGTGCCAGCAGCTTGTCTGGTCACATTGGGAGTAACCAGTACTTC,CASSLSGHIGSNQYF
NA,TRBJ1-5,NA,TRBV28,TGTGCCAGCAGTTGGAGAGGTCGGCTCAATCAGCCCCAGCATTTT,CASSWRGRLNQPQHF
TRBD2,TRBJ2-1,NA,TRBV11-3,TGTGCCAGCAGCTTAGATCGCGGGGGTGGGAATGAGCAGTTCTTC,CASSLDRGGGNEQFF
NA,TRBJ1-1,few,TRBV27,TGTGCCAGCAGTTTATCACTGAACACTGAAGCTTTCTTT,CASSLSLNTEAFF
NA,TRBJ1-5,NA,TRBV19,TGTGCCAGTAGTATATCGGCCGGCGCCGGGCGAAAGCATTTT,CASSISAGAGRKHF
NA,TRBJ2-1,NA,TRBV7-7,TGTGCTAGCAGCTTAGTCGCAGGGTCGGGTGAGCAGTTCTTC,CASSLVAGSGEQFF
NA,TRBJ2-1,NA,TRBV15,TGTGCCACCAGCAGGAAAGGAAGGGTCGGCTCCTACAATGAGCAGTTCTTC,CATSRKGRVGSYNEQFF
NA,TRBJ1-1,NA,TRBV7-3,TGTGCCAGCAGCTTGGGACTCCTCGGCACTGAAGCTTTCTTT,CASSLGLLGTEAFF
NA,TRBJ2-3,NA,TRBV13,TGTGCCAGCAGCCCAACGTTAGGAACAGATACGCAGTATTTT,CASSPTLGTDTQYF
TRBD1,TRBJ1-4,NA,TRBV11-2,TGTGCCAGCAGCTCCCAAACCCAGGGGGGAGGCGAAAAACTGTTTTTT,CASSSQTQGGGEKLFF
NA,TRBJ1-1,NA,TRBV10-3,TGTGCCATCAGTCACGGGGACACTGAAGCTTTCTTT,CAISHGDTEAFF
TRBD2,TRBJ2-7,NA,TRBV6-5,TGTGCCAGCAGTTACATTAGCGGGAGGGGCTCCTACGAGCAGTACTTC,CASSYISGRGSYEQYF
NA,TRBJ2-2,NA,TRBV7-9,TGTGCCAGCAGCTTATCGGAGACAGTGAACACCGGGGAGCTGTTTTTT,CASSLSETVNTGELFF
NA,TRBJ1-3,NA,TRBV5-5,TGTGCCAGCGGGTCCTCCGCAGGCTCTGGAAACACCATATATTTT,CASGSSAGSGNTIYF
TRBD2,TRBJ2-3,NA,TRBV27,TGTGCCAGCAGTTGGGGACTAGCGGAAGATACGCAGTATTTT,CASSWGLAEDTQYF
NA,TRBJ2-5,few,TRBV6-6,TGTGCCAGCAGTAGGGACGAGTACGAGACCCAGTACTTC,CASSRDEYETQYF
TRBD1,TRBJ1-1,once,TRBV10-3,TGTGCCATCAGGGCCGGGACAGGAGGGTTTGAAGCTTTCTTT,CAIRAGTGGFEAFF
TRBD1,TRBJ1-2,NA,TRBV7-9,TGTGCCAGCAGCTTAGCGGGACAGGGGAGCACCTATGGCTACACCTTC,CASSLAGQGSTYGYTF
NA,TRBJ1-2,NA,TRBV9,TGTGCCAGCAGCGTCCCCCAACAGGGAAGGGACTATGGCTACACCTTC,CASSVPQQGRDYGYTF
NA,TRBJ2-3,NA,TRBV5-4,TGTGCCAGCAGCTTGACTAACACAGATACGCAGTATTTT,CASSLTNTDTQYF
TRBD1,TRBJ2-5,NA,TRBV13,TGTGCCAGCAGCTGGGGACAGGGCGGCCAAGAGACCCAGTACTTC,CASSWGQGGQETQYF
NA,TRBJ1-1,NA,TRBV9,TGTGCCAGCAGCGTAGGGGGGGCGAGGATCACTGAAGCTTTCTTT,CASSVGGARITEAFF
NA,TRBJ1-2,NA,TRBV27,TGTGCCAGCAGTCCAGGCCCAGGGAGTTTCTATGGCTACACCTTC,CASSPGPGSFYGYTF
NA,TRBJ2-3,NA,TRBV19,TGTGCCAGTAGTATTGTCCAGTCAGGAGGGTACACAGATACGCAGTATTTT,CASSIVQSGGYTDTQYF
NA,TRBJ1-5,NA,TRBV7-6,TGTGCCAGCAGCTTAGGTCCTTCGGGGGGCGGTAGCAATCAGCCCCAGCATTTT,CASSLGPSGGGSNQPQHF
NA,TRBJ2-7,NA,TRBV27,TGTGCCAGCAGTTTCCTTGGGGGATACCCTTACGAGCAGTACTTC,CASSFLGGYPYEQYF
NA,TRBJ2-1,once,TRBV14,TGTGCCAGCAGCCAAGTGTCACCCGAAGGGCAGTTCTTC,CASSQVSPEGQFF
NA,TRBJ1-2,NA,TRBV9,TGTGCCAGTAGGGGCGCGGATGGCTACACCTTC,CASRGADGYTF
NA,TRBJ1-5,NA,TRBV19,TGTGCCAGTAGTATTTGGGATTCTAGCAATCAGCCCCAGCATTTT,CASSIWDSSNQPQHF